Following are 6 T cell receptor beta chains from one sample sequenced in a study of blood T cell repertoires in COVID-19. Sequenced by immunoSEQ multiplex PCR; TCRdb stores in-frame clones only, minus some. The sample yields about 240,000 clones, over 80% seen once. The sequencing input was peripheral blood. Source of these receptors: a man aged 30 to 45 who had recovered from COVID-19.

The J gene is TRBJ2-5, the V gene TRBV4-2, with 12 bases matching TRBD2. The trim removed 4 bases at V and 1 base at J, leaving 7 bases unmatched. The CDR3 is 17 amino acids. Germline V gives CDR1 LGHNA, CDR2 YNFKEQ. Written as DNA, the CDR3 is TGTGCCAGCAGCCGAGTACTAGCGGGGGGCCTCCAAGAGACCCAGTACTTC. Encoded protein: CASSRVLAGGLQETQYF.

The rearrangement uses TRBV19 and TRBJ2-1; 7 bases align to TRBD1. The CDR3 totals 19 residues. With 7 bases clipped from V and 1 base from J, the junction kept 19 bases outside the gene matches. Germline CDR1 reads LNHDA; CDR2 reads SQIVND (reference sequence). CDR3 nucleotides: TGTGCCAGTATTAGGTCGACAGGGCAGGCAAAAGGATCCTACAATGAGCAGTTCTTC. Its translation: CASIRSTGQAKGSYNEQFF.

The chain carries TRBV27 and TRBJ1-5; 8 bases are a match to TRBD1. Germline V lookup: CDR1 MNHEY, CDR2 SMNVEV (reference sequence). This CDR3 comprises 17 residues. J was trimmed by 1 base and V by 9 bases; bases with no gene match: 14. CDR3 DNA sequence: TGTGCCAGAGCCTTGGCAGGGGGCTGGTTCAGCAATCAGCCCCAGCATTTT. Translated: CARALAGGWFSNQPQHF.

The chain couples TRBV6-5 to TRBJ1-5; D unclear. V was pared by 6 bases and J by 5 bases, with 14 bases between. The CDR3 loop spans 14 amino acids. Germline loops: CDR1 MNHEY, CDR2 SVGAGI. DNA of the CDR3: TGTGCCAGCAGCCCGAAGTGGGAGGATCAGCCCCAGCATTTT. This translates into CASSPKWEDQPQHF.

The CDR3 DNA reads as TGTGCCAGCAGCTTAGTTCAGGATAACTATGGCTACACCTTC. It translates to CASSLVQDNYGYTF. The J gene is TRBJ1-2, the V gene TRBV7-8; D gene ambiguous. The CDR3 has 14 residues. Germline CDR1 reads SGHVS; CDR2 reads FQNEAQ. Trimming left V 1 base short and J 1 base short, with 7 bases between.

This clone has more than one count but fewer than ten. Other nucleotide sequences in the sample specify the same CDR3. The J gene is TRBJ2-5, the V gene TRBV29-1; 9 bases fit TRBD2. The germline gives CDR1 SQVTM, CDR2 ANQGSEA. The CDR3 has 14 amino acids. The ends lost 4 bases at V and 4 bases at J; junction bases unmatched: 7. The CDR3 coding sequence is TGCAGCGTTGTAGGGGCGGGGGGGGGAGAGACCCAGTACTTC. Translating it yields CSVVGAGGGETQYF.